This TCR beta chain derives from a study of cytomegalovirus exposure and HLA in healthy donors. V was shortened by 3 bases and J by 3 bases, with 15 bases between the two germline ends. Germline CDR1 LNHDA, CDR2 SQIVND (reference sequence). The CDR3 spans 15 residues. Primers included in the PCR were 60 Vbeta and 13 Jbeta primers. The repertoire was sequenced with immunoSEQ multiplex PCR; TCRdb's copy has only in-frame clones and lacks some. Of roughly 170,000 clones listed, 80% are singletons. The source is a young man in good health and CMV-seropositive. Sequenced sample: PBMCs. This rearrangement joins TRBV19 to TRBJ2-7; a possible D gene is TRBD2 (5 bases). CDR3 residues: CASSMRVGIGYEQYF. The CDR3 nucleotides read TGTGCCAGTAGTATGAGGGTAGGTATTGGCTACGAGCAGTACTTC. The full variable domain, in which reference TRBV19 and TRBJ2-7 provide the parts outside the CDR3, is DGGITQSPKYLFRKEGQNVTLSCEQNLNHDAMYWYRQDPGQGLRLIYYSQIVNDFQKGDIAEGYSVSREKKESFPLTVTSAQKNPTAFYLCASSMRVGIGYEQYFGPGTRLTVT.